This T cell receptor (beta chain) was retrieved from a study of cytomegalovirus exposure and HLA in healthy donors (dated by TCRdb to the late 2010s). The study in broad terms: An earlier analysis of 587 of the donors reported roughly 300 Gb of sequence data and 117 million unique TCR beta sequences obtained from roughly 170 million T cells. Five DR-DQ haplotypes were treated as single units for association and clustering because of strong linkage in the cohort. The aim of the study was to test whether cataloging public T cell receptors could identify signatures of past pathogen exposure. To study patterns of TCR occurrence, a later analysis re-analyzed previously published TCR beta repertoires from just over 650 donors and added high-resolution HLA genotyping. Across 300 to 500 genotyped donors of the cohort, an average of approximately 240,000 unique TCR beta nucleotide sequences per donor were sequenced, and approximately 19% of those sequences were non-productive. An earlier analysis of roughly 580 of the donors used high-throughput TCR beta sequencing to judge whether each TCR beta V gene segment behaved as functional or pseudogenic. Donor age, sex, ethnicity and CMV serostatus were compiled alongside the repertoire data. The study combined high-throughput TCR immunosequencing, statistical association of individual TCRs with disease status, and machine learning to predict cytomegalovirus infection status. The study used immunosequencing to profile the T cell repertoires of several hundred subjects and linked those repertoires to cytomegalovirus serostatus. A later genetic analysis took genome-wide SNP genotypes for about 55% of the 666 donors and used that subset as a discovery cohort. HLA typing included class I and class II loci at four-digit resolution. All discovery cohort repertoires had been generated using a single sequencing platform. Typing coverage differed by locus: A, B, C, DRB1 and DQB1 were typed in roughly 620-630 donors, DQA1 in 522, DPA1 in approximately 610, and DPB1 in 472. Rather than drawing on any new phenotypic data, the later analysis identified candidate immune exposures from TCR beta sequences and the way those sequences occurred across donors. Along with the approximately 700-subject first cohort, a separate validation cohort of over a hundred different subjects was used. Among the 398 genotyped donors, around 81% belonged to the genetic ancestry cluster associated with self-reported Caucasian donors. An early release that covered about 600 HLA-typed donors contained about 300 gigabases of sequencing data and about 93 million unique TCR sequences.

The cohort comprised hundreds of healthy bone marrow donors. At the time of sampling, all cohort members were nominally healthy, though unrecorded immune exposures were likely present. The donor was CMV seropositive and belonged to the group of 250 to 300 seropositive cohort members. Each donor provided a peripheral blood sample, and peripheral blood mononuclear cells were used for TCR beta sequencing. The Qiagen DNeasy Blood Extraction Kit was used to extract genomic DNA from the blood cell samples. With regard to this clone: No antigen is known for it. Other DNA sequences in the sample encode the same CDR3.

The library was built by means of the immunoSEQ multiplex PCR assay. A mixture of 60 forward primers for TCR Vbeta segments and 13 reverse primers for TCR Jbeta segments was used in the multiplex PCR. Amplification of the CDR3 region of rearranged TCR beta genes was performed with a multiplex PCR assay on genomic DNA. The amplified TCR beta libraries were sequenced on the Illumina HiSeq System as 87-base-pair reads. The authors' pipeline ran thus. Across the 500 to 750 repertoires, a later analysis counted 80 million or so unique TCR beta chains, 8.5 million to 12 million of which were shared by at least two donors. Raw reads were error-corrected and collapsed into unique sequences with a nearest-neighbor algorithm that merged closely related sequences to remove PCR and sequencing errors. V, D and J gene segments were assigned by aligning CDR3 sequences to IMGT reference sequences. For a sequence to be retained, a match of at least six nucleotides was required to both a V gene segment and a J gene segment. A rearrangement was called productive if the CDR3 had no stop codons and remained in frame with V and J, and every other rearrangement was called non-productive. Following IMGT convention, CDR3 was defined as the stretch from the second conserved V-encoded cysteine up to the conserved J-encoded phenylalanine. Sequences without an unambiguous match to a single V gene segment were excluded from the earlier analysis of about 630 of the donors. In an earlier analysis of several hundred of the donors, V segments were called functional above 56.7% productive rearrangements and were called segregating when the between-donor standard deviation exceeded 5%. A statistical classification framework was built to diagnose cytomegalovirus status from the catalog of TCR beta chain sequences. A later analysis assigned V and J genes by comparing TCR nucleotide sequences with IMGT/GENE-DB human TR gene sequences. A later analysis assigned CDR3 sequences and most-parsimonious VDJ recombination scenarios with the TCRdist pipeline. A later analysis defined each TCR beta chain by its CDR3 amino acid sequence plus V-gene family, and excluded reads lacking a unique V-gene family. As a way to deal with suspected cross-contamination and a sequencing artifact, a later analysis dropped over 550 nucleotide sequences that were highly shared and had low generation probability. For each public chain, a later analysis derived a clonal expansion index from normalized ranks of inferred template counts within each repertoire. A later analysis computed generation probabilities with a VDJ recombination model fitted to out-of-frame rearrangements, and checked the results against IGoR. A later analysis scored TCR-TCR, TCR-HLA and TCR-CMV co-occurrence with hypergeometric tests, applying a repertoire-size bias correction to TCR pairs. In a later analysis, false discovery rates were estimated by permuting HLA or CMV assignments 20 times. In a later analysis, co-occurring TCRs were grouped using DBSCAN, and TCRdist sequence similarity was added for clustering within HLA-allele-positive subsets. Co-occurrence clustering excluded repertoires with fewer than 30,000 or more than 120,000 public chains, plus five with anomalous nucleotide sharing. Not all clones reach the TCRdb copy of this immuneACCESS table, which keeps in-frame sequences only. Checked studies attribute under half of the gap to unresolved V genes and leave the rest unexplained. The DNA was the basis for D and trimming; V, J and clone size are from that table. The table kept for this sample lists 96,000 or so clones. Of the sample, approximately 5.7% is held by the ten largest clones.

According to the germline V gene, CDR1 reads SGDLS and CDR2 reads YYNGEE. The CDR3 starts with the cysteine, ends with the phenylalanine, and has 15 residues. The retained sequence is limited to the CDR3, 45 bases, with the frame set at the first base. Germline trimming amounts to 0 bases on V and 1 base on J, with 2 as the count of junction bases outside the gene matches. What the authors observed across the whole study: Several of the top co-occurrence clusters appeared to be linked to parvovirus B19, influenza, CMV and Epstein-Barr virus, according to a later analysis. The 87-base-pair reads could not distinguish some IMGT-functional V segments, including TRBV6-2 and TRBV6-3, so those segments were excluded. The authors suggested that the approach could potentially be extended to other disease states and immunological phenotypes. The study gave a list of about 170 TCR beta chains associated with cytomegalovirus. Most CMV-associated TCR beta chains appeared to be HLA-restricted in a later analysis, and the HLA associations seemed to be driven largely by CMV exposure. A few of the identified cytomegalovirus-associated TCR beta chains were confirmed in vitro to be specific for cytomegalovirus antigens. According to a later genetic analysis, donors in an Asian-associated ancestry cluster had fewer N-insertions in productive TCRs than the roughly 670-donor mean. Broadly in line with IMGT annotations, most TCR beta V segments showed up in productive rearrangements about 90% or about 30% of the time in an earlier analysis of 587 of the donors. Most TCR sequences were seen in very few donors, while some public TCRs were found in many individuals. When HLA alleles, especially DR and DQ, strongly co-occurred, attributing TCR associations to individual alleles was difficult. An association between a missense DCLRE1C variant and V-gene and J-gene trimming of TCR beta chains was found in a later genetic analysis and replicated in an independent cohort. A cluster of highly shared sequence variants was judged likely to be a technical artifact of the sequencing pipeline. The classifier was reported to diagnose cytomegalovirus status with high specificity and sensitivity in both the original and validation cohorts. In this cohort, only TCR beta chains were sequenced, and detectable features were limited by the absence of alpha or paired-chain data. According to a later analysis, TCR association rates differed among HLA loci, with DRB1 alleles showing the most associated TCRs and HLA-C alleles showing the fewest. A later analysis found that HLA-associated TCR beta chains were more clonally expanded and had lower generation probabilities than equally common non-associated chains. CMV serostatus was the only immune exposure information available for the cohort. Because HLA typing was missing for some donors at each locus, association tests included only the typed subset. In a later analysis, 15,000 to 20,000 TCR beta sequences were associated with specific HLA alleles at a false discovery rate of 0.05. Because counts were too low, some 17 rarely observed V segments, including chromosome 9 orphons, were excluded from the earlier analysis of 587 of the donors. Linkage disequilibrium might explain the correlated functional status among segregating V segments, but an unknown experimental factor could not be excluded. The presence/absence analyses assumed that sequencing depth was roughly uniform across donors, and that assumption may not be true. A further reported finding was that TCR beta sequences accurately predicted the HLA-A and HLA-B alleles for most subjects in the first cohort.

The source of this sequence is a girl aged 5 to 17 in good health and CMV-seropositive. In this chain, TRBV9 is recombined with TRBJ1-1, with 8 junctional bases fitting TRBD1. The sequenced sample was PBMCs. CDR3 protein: CASSVDGTGNTEAFF. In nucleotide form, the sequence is TGTGCCAGCAGCGTAGATGGGACAGGGAACACTGAAGCTTTCTTT.